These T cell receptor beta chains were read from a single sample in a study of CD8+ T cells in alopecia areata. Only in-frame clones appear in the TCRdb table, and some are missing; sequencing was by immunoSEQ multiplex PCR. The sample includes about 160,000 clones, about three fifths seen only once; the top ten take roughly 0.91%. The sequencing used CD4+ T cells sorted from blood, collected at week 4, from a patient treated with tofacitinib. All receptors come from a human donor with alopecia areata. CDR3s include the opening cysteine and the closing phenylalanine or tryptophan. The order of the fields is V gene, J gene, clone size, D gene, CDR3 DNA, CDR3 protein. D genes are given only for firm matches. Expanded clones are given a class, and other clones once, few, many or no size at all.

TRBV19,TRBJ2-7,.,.,TGTGCCAGTAGTCAAAGCTCCTACGAGCAGTACTTC,CASSQSSYEQYF
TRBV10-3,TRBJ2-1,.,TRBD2,TGTGCCACCGGGACTAGCGGGGGGGCACAGGCATACAATGAGCAGTTCTTC,CATGTSGGAQAYNEQFF
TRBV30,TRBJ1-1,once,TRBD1,TGTGCCTGGAGTGAAATCGACCGGGACAGGGCTGCTGAAGCTTTCTTT,CAWSEIDRDRAAEAFF
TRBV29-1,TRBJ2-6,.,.,TGCAGCGTTACGACAAGCTCTGGGGCCAACGTCCTGACTTTC,CSVTTSSGANVLTF
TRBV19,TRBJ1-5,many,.,TGTGCCAGTAGTATATTCTTAACCGATCAGCCCCAGCATTTT,CASSIFLTDQPQHF
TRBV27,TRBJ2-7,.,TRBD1,TGTGCCAGCAGTCCGAATTGGGACAGGGTCTACGAGCAGTACTTC,CASSPNWDRVYEQYF
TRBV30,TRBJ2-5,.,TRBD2,TGTGCCTGGAGTGTACTGGCGGGGGGGCCTGAGACCCAGTACTTC,CAWSVLAGGPETQYF
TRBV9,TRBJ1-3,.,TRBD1,TGTGCCAGCAGCGGGCGGGACAGGGGGCCTGGAAACACCATATATTTT,CASSGRDRGPGNTIYF
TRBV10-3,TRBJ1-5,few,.,TGTGCCATCAGCGGGGGGGATCATCAGCCCCAGCATTTT,CAISGGDHQPQHF
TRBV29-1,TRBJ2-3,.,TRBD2,TGCAGCGTTTTCGGTAGCGGGGGCCCCACAGATACGCAGTATTTT,CSVFGSGGPTDTQYF
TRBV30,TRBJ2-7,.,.,TGTGCCTGGACATCGACAGTGCGGGGCGAGCAGTACTTC,CAWTSTVRGEQYF
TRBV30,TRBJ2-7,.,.,TGTGCCTGGAGTGTACTACGCGAGCAGTACTTC,CAWSVLREQYF
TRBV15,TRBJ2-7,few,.,TGTGCCACCAGCAGAGGGTTACAGTACGAGCAGTACTTC,CATSRGLQYEQYF
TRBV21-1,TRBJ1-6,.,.,TGTGCCAGCAGCACATCCGGGACACGGTGTTCACCCCTCCACTTT,CASSTSGTRCSPLHF
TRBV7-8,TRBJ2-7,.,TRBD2,TGTGCCAGCAGCCCCAACCCCCCGCTAGCGGGGGTATACGAGCAGTACTTC,CASSPNPPLAGVYEQYF
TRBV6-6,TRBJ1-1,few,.,TGTGCCAGCAGTTACCGGGGCAGGGAAGCTTTCTTT,CASSYRGREAFF
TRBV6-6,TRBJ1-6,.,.,TGTGCCAGCAGTTACGAACGGGCCGGGGCCCTCCACTTT,CASSYERAGALHF
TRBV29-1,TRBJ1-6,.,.,TGCAGCGTTGGAGAGGGACTTAATTCACCCCTCCACTTT,CSVGEGLNSPLHF
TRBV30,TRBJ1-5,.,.,TGTGCCTGGAGTCCGCTGAGCAATCAGCCCCAGCATTTT,CAWSPLSNQPQHF
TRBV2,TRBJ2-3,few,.,TGTGCCAGCAGTACCGGGGGGCACACTAGCACAGATACGCAGTATTTT,CASSTGGHTSTDTQYF
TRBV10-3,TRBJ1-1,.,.,TGTGCCATCAGCGGATCCACAGAAGCTGAAGCTTTCTTT,CAISGSTEAEAFF
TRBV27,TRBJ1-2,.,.,TGTGCCAGCAGTTTATCGGTGGTCCTGAACGACGGAAACTATGGCTACACCTTC,CASSLSVVLNDGNYGYTF
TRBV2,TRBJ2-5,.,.,TGTGCCAGCAGTCTCCAAGAGACCCAGTACTTC,CASSLQETQYF
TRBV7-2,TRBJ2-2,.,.,TGTGCCAGCAGCCGAAGCTTTCGGTCCGGGGAGCTGTTTTTT,CASSRSFRSGELFF
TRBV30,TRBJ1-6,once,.,TGTGCCTGGAGAGGATCAGTAGATTCACCCCTCCACTTT,CAWRGSVDSPLHF
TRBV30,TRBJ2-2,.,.,TGTGCCTGGAGCCGGCCGGTAGGCGCGGGCACCGGGGAGCTGTTTTTT,CAWSRPVGAGTGELFF
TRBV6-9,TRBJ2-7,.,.,TGTGCCAGCCCTATTCCGTTGTTGGAGGAGCAGTACTTC,CASPIPLLEEQYF
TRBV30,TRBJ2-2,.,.,TGTGCCTGGAAACCCGAGGAGTACACCGGGGAGCTGTTTTTT,CAWKPEEYTGELFF
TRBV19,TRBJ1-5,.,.,TGTGCCAGTAGTATAAAGGTTGCAGGGCCCCAGCATTTT,CASSIKVAGPQHF
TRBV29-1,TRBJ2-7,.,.,TGCAGCGTTGATTTCGGCTACGAGCAGTACTTC,CSVDFGYEQYF
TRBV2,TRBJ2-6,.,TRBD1,TGTGCCAGCACCAGGGACAGGTCCGGGGCCAACGTCCTGACTTTC,CASTRDRSGANVLTF
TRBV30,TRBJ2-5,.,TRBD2,TGTGCCTGGAGTCCCCCCCGGGGGGAAATCCAAGAGACCCAGTACTTC,CAWSPPRGEIQETQYF
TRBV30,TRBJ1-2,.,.,TGTGCCTGGAGTGTAGCCAGGAACTATGGCTACACCTTC,CAWSVARNYGYTF
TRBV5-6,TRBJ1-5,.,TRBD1,TGTGCCAGCAGGCGACAGGGTGGAGGCAGCAATCAGCCCCAGCATTTT,CASRRQGGGSNQPQHF
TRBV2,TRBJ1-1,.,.,TGTGCCAGCAGTGCACAGGTGAACACTGAAGCTTTCTTT,CASSAQVNTEAFF
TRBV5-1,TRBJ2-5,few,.,TGCGCCAGCAGCTTCACAGGGTTGGAGACCCAGTACTTC,CASSFTGLETQYF
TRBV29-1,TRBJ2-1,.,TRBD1,TGCAGCTCGACAGGGGGACGAAATGAGCAGTTCTTC,CSSTGGRNEQFF
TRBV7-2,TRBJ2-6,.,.,TGTGCCAGCAGCCCCTACAGCTCTGGGGCCAACGTCCTGACTTTC,CASSPYSSGANVLTF
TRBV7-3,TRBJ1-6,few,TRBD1,TGTGCCAGCAGCGTAACAGGGGGCTATAATTCACCCCTCCACTTT,CASSVTGGYNSPLHF
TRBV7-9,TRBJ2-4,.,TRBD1,TGTGCCAGCAGCCTGGGACAAGGGGGCTCCCTAGCCAAAAACATTCAGTACTTC,CASSLGQGGSLAKNIQYF
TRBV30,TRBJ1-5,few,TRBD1,TGTGCCTGGAATAGACAGGGGGATCAGCCCCAGCATTTT,CAWNRQGDQPQHF
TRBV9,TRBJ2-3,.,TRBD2,TGTGCCAGCAGCGTCAATCCAGCGGGGGCGGATACGCAGTATTTT,CASSVNPAGADTQYF
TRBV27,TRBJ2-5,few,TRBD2,TGTGCCAGCAGTTTAATAGCGGGGGGACGGGGGACCCAGTACTTC,CASSLIAGGRGTQYF
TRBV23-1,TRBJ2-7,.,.,TGCGCCAGCAGTCTAGAGGGCAGGGTGATGGACGAGCAGTACTTC,CASSLEGRVMDEQYF
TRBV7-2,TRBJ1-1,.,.,TGTGCCAGCAGCTTAGCGGGGGGCAGCGAAAAAGCTTTCTTT,CASSLAGGSEKAFF
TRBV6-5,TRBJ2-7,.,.,TGTGCCAGCACCGACCTCCACGAGCAGTACTTC,CASTDLHEQYF
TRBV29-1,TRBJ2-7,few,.,TGCAGCGGATACAGGGACTACGAGCAGTACTTC,CSGYRDYEQYF
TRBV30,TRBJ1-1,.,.,TGTGCCTGGAGTGCAACCCTCAGGGGGAACACTGAAGCTTTCTTT,CAWSATLRGNTEAFF